The TCR beta chain under discussion was sequenced for a study of CXCR3-negative and CXCR3-positive naive CD8 T cells. Study-wide findings and caveats: Most assays used freshly isolated PBMCs, as cryopreservation partially reduced CXCR3. CXCR3-positive naive cells had more hydrophobic TRB CDR3s than CXCR3-negative naive cells. Relative to memory CD8+ cells, whose diversity was much lower, both naive subsets had comparably high diversity.

In the case of this clonotype: What it binds is not known.

The libraries of TRB cDNA were prepared using 5' RACE with UMI labels. TCRdb reprocessed the 5' RACE reads and keeps a single row for each CDR3 protein, giving no DNA. This sample's table has 85,000 to 130,000 distinct CDR3 sequences. The CDR3 loop spans 14 amino acids. This sequence joins TRBV12-3 or TRBV12-4 and TRBJ2-2; absent DNA, TCRdb's TRBD1 call cannot be checked. The specimen sequenced was naive CXCR3+ CD8+ T cells from blood. Documented subset: CD45RO-CCR7+CD27+CD95- naive CD8+ T cells expressing CXCR3 (TNR3+). This clonotype was sampled from a human donor in good health. Some clones in this sample may be carry-over from other donors' samples. CDR3 residues: CASSLHRQFQELFF.